This TCR beta chain emerged from a study of shared clonotypes between healthy human individuals. Whole-study results and caveats: Though the depth was large, rarefaction showed that sorted-subset sequencing was incomplete. Clonotype sharing among donors likely depends on sequencing depth.

The assay was immunoSEQ multiplex PCR, and TCRdb's table has in-frame clones only and misses some. The sample carries about 1 million clones, roughly 80% recorded once. As concerns this clone: Its specificity is unknown.

From CD4+ cells came CD45RA+ naive and CD45RA-negative memory subsets. Sequenced material: memory CD4+ T cells sorted from blood. Specified subset: CD45RA-negative fraction. The receptor comes from a man younger than 30 in good health.

The CDR3: CASSEVGPQHF. CDR3 nucleotides: TGTGCCAGCAGTGAGGTGGGGCCCCAGCATTTT. The genes are TRBV6-1 and TRBJ1-5; D gene ambiguous. Germline loops: CDR1 MNHNS, CDR2 SASEGT. The V gene lost 3 bases and the J gene lost 9 bases, with 6 bases spanning the gap. This CDR3 region has 11 residues.